Shown below are 25 T cell receptor beta chains from a single sample sequenced in a study of blood T cell repertoires in COVID-19. Clones were read by immunoSEQ multiplex PCR, and TCRdb kept only the in-frame ones, dropping some. Here the sample spans about 120,000 clones, approximately 83% being singletons. Input material: peripheral blood. The source is a man of 80 years or more with active or convalescent COVID-19.

This clone was seen a single time. The chain joins TRBV27 to TRBJ2-5; 11 nucleotides line up with TRBD1. Germline V lookup: CDR1 MNHEY, CDR2 SMNVEV (reference sequence). J lost 4 bases, V lost 4 bases, and 8 bases had no gene match. The CDR3 is made up of 16 amino acids. This CDR3 reads CASSSRTGGVSETQYF. The CDR3 DNA reads TGTGCCAGCAGTTCAAGGACAGGGGGCGTTTCAGAGACCCAGTACTTC.

This clone was seen more than once but under ten times. This chain connects TRBV19 to TRBJ1-1; 7 positions match TRBD1. In germline, CDR1 is LNHDA, CDR2 SQIVND (reference sequence). V lost 5 bases, J lost 6 bases, and 6 bases stayed unmatched. This CDR3 region has 13 residues. CDR3 nucleotides: TGTGCCAGTAGTGACAGGGTTGACCCTGAAGCTTTCTTT. This codes for CASSDRVDPEAFF.

The chain carries TRBV5-6 and TRBJ1-2; no clear D. CDR1 and CDR2 from the germline V gene are SGHDT and YYEEEE. V was pared by 2 bases and J by 8 bases, with 22 bases between. This CDR3 has 16 amino acids. The CDR3 coding sequence is TGTGCCAGCAGCTTACCGGATGAGGGTGGAATTTACGGCTACACCTTC. Translation gives CASSLPDEGGIYGYTF.

V usage is TRBV5-1 and J usage is TRBJ2-2; D is uncertain. V lost 4 bases and J lost 0, with 7 bases in between. The CDR3 totals 14 residues. The germline V gene has CDR1 SGHRS and CDR2 YFSETQ. The CDR3, as DNA: TGCGCCAGCAGCCTCCCTCCGAACACCGGGGAGCTGTTTTTT. This codes for CASSLPPNTGELFF. Full variable domain (rest looked up from reference TRBV5-1 and TRBJ2-2): KAGVTQTPRYLIKTRGQQVTLSCSPISGHRSVSWYQQTPGQGLQFLFEYFSETQRNKGNFPGRFSGRQFSNSRSEMNVSTLELGDSALYLCASSLPPNTGELFFGEGSRLTVL.

The J gene is TRBJ1-5, the V gene TRBV27; D gene ambiguous. V shed 9 bases and J shed 6 bases, with 18 bases lying between them. This CDR3 comprises 14 residues. CDR1 MNHEY and CDR2 SMNVEV come from the germline V gene (reference sequence). CDR3 sequence reads: CASNPAVGSQPQHF. CDR3 bases: TGTGCCAGTAACCCAGCGGTTGGGAGTCAGCCCCAGCATTTT.

The chain has TRBV2 and TRBJ2-7; the match to TRBD2 covers 13 bases. CDR3 size: 15 residues. Germline CDR1 SNHLY, CDR2 FYNNEI. The V segment lost 5 bases and the J segment 5 bases; nucleotides outside the gene matches: 6. CDR3 residues: CASSRTSGRLDEQYF. CDR3 nucleotide sequence: TGTGCCAGCAGTCGGACTAGCGGGAGATTGGACGAGCAGTACTTC.

This chain uses TRBV6-2 or TRBV6-3 with TRBJ2-6; the match to TRBD2 covers 7 bases. Germline V gene sequence: CDR1 MNHEY, CDR2 SVGEGT. The CDR3 has 15 residues. With 5 bases clipped from V and 1 base from J, the junction kept 2 bases outside the gene matches. In nucleotides, the CDR3 is TGTGCCAGCAGTCACGGGGGGTCTGGGGCCAACGTCCTGACTTTC. Protein product: CASSHGGSGANVLTF.

The genes are TRBV2 and TRBJ2-3; no firm D call. V shed 3 bases and J shed 6 bases, with 13 bases lying between them. The CDR3 runs to 14 residues. Germline V gene sequence: CDR1 SNHLY, CDR2 FYNNEI. Written as DNA, the CDR3 is TGTGCCAGCAGTGATCGGTCCCAATGGGATACGCAGTATTTT. This translates into CASSDRSQWDTQYF.

The CDR3: CASSLTGTGASREAFF. The CDR3 coding sequence is TGTGCCAGCAGCTTAACCGGGACAGGGGCCTCTCGTGAAGCTTTCTTT. The genes are TRBV7-3 and TRBJ1-1; 10 bases line up with TRBD1. CDR1 and CDR2 from the germline V gene are SGHTA and FQGTGA. J gave up 7 bases and V 0 bases, and 8 bases lay outside the gene matches. The CDR3 consists of 16 residues.

The V and J genes are TRBV7-6 and TRBJ2-7; TRBD1 matches at 9 bases. Germline assignment: CDR1 SGHVS and CDR2 FNYEAQ. V lost 4 bases and J lost 6; bases outside the gene matches: 4. This CDR3 is 13 amino acids long. The CDR3 loop is CASSSGTGREQYF. The CDR3 DNA reads as TGTGCCAGCAGCTCCGGGACAGGGCGCGAGCAGTACTTC.

In its sample, this clone was seen a few times. V gene TRBV11-3 combines with J gene TRBJ1-5; no clear D. Trimming took off 1 base at V and 0 bases at J, with 10 bases between the two ends. Germline-derived CDR1 and CDR2 are SGHNT and YENEEA. The CDR3 consists of 16 residues. The CDR3 DNA follows: TGTGCCAGCAGCTTAGGGACTTTATATAGCAATCAGCCCCAGCATTTT. Protein: CASSLGTLYSNQPQHF.

The chain combines TRBV5-6 with TRBJ1-1; D call uncertain. The germline CDR1 and CDR2 sequences are SGHDT and YYEEEE. The germline V and J ends were trimmed by 3 bases and 1 base, with 7 bases remaining between them. The CDR3 sequence is 13 residues long. CDR3 nucleotides: TGTGCCAGCAGCTCCGTAGCGAACACTGAAGCTTTCTTT. Its translation is CASSSVANTEAFF.

This chain joins TRBV5-4 and TRBJ1-2, with TRBD1 as a possible D gene (5 bases). Germline CDR1 is SGHNT and CDR2 is YYREEE (reference sequence). The V and J ends lost 4 bases and 4 bases respectively, with 14 bases between them. The CDR3 spans 14 residues. CDR3 coding DNA: TGTGCCAGCAGCCCCCCAGGGTTGGGCTATGGCTACACCTTC. This sequence encodes CASSPPGLGYGYTF.

V and J are TRBV5-1 and TRBJ2-3; tentatively, D is TRBD2 (5 bases). The CDR3 sequence is 15 residues long. Trimming left V 3 bases short and J 1 base short, with 12 bases between. From germline, CDR1 is SGHRS and CDR2 YFSETQ. In DNA, the CDR3 is TGCGCCAGCAGCTGGGCGGCCGGGGGCACAGATACGCAGTATTTT. Translated, it gives CASSWAAGGTDTQYF.

V is TRBV12-3 or TRBV12-4 and J is TRBJ2-7; tentative D call: TRBD1 (5 bases). This CDR3 has 13 amino acids. V lost 4 bases and J 5 bases, leaving 12 bases between the germline ends. The CDR3 region is CASSSWAGNEQYF. As DNA, the CDR3 is TGTGCCAGCAGTTCCTGGGCAGGGAACGAGCAGTACTTC.

The chain combines TRBV9 with TRBJ2-3; TRBD1 is a possible D gene (7 bases). The CDR3 spans 16 residues. The germline V and J ends were trimmed by 0 bases and 8 bases, with 19 bases remaining between them. Germline V lookup: CDR1 SGDLS, CDR2 YYNGEE. Here the CDR3 DNA reads TGTGCCAGCAGCGTAGGTGGTTCAAGGGGGCGGGGTACGCAGTATTTT. Translating it yields CASSVGGSRGRGTQYF.

The chain uses TRBV29-1 and TRBJ1-1; no clear D. The CDR3 covers 15 residues. The V end was cut by 8 bases, the J end by 5 bases, with 24 bases between. Germline CDR1 is SQVTM and CDR2 is ANQGSEA. In nucleotides, the CDR3 is TGCAGCTCAGCCTCCGGAGAGGGATGGGATACTGAAGCTTTCTTT. It is translated as CSSASGEGWDTEAFF. Supplemented by reference TRBV29-1 and TRBJ1-1, the full variable domain reads SAVISQKPSRDICQRGTSLTIQCQVDSQVTMMFWYRQQPGQSLTLIATANQGSEATYESGFVIDKFPISRPNLTFSTLTVSNMSPEDSSIYLCSSASGEGWDTEAFFGQGTRLTVV.

For the CDR3, the DNA is TGTGCCTGGAGTGTAAGGGGGGCCAAAAACATTCAGTACTTC. Translating it yields CAWSVRGAKNIQYF. The V and J genes are TRBV30 and TRBJ2-4, with D perhaps matching TRBD1 (6 bases). From germline, CDR1 is GTSNPN and CDR2 SVGIG (reference sequence). V was clipped by 0 bases and J by 1 base, with 7 bases between them. CDR3 size: 14 residues. Full variable domain (rest looked up from reference TRBV30 and TRBJ2-4): SQTIHQWPATLVQPVGSPLSLECTVEGTSNPNLYWYRQAAGRGLQLLFYSVGIGQISSEVPQNLSASRPQDRQFILSSKKLLLSDSGFYLCAWSVRGAKNIQYFGAGTRLSVL.

The V call is TRBV30, the J call TRBJ2-6, with D unclear. Germline CDR1 reads GTSNPN; CDR2 reads SVGIG (reference sequence). The CDR3 length is 14 residues. Between the trimmed V and J ends, which lost 2 bases and 0 bases, there was a span of 5 bases. The CDR3 nucleotides read TGTGCCTGGAGTTCGCGCTCTGGGGCCAACGTCCTGACTTTC. This translates into CAWSSRSGANVLTF.

Details on this clone: Germline is not matched at one junction end, which may reflect a read error. The chain carries TRBV11-2 and TRBJ2-1, with no clear D. CDR1 is SGHAT, CDR2 FQNNGV, per germline. The CDR3 sequence is 11 residues long. The CDR3, as DNA: TGTGCCAGCAGCTCCTGCAATGAGCAGTTCTTC. Protein product: CASSSCNEQFF.

The genes are TRBV4-1 and TRBJ1-3, with D perhaps matching TRBD1 (5 bases). Trimming took off 1 base at V and 4 bases at J, with 20 bases between the two ends. The germline V gene has CDR1 MGHRA and CDR2 YSYEKL. This CDR3 comprises 18 residues. This CDR3 reads CASSQGGWRDLVGNTIYF. Here the CDR3 DNA reads TGCGCCAGCAGCCAAGGTGGCTGGCGGGACCTGGTGGGAAACACCATATATTTT.

The V gene is TRBV20-1, the J gene TRBJ2-7; TRBD2 might be the D (6 bases). Trimming cost V 3 bases and J 5 bases, with 29 bases left between them. The V gene's germline CDR1 is DFQATT and CDR2 SNEGSKA (reference sequence). The CDR3 has 18 amino acids. The CDR3 loop reads CSASGPGAVGQPGDEQYF. The CDR3 DNA reads TGCAGTGCTAGTGGTCCGGGAGCGGTCGGGCAGCCCGGGGACGAGCAGTACTTC.

The chain employs TRBV7-8 and TRBJ2-1; possibly TRBD1 for D (6 bases). CDR1 SGHVS and CDR2 FQNEAQ come from the germline V gene. The CDR3 contains 15 residues. V was clipped by 3 bases and J by 0 bases, with 9 bases between them. In nucleotides, the CDR3 is TGTGCCAGCAGCTTGAGCAGGGGCTCCTACAATGAGCAGTTCTTC. It encodes CASSLSRGSYNEQFF.

This chain joins TRBV19 and TRBJ2-3, with D unresolved. The CDR3 spans 13 residues. Germline CDR1 and CDR2: LNHDA and SQIVND (reference sequence). The V and J ends lost 3 bases and 1 base respectively, with 5 bases between them. DNA for the CDR3: TGTGCCAGTAGTATGAGTGGCACAGATACGCAGTATTTT. This translates into CASSMSGTDTQYF.

CDR3 nucleotides: TGTGCCAGTAGTATGCAGGGTATAGACAAAAACATTCAGTACTTC. This encodes CASSMQGIDKNIQYF. The rearrangement uses TRBV19 and TRBJ2-4; TRBD1 is a possible D gene (5 bases). This CDR3 contains 15 residues. Germline V CDR1 and CDR2: LNHDA, SQIVND (reference sequence). The V end lost 3 bases, the J end lost 3 bases, and 12 bases lay between the germline ends.